A single sample is the source of the 9 T cell receptor beta chains below, sequenced in a study of cytomegalovirus exposure and HLA in healthy donors. 13 Jbeta primers and 60 Vbeta primers were used for the PCR. Assay used: immunoSEQ multiplex PCR; TCRdb lists only in-frame clones, some missing. The sample includes some 140,000 clones, around 75% seen only once; the top ten take about 2.9%. Material: PBMCs. The receptors were sampled from a middle-aged man in good health and CMV-seronegative.

The gene calls are TRBV29-1 and TRBJ2-2, with 13 bases matching TRBD2. Germline loops: CDR1 SQVTM, CDR2 ANQGSEA. The CDR3 covers 15 residues. V dropped 3 bases and J dropped 4; count of bases not matched to a gene: 2. CDR3: CSVEGLAGITGELFF. CDR3 sequence (DNA): TGCAGCGTTGAGGGACTAGCGGGGATCACCGGGGAGCTGTTTTTT.

This CDR3 is CATSRKGGGTYNEQFF. The CDR3 DNA reads TGTGCCACCAGCCGAAAAGGGGGTGGCACCTACAATGAGCAGTTCTTC. The V call is TRBV15, the J call TRBJ2-1; TRBD1 might be the D (6 bases). The V gene lost 5 bases and the J gene lost 2 bases, with 16 bases spanning the gap. Germline CDR1 LNHNV, CDR2 YYDKDF (reference sequence). This CDR3 comprises 16 residues.

This rearrangement joins TRBV27 to TRBJ2-7, with D possibly matching TRBD2 (7 bases). CDR3 length: 16 amino acids. CDR1 is MNHEY and CDR2 is SMNVEV in the germline V gene (reference sequence). V lost 3 bases and J 5 bases, leaving 20 bases between the germline ends. CDR3 sequence reads: CASSLGWGGRDDEQYF. The CDR3 DNA reads TGTGCCAGCAGTTTGGGGTGGGGGGGGCGCGACGACGAGCAGTACTTC.

This chain links TRBV5-1 with TRBJ1-1; weak D call: TRBD1 (5 bases). The CDR3 runs to 15 residues. The ends were cut back, 9 bases at V and 1 base at J, with 19 bases in the middle. Germline values: CDR1 SGHRS, CDR2 YFSETQ. DNA of the CDR3: TGCGCCACCAGACGCGCGGCAGGACAGAACACTGAAGCTTTCTTT. Translating gives CATRRAAGQNTEAFF.

The chain combines TRBV30 with TRBJ1-2, with 7 positions matching TRBD1. The CDR3 length is 14 residues. The V gene's germline CDR1 is GTSNPN and CDR2 SVGIG (reference sequence). The ends lost 5 bases at V and 3 bases at J; junction bases unmatched: 9. Here the CDR3 reads CAWGRPGQHYGYTF. The CDR3 nucleotides read TGTGCCTGGGGGAGGCCGGGACAGCACTATGGCTACACCTTC.

The chain has TRBV11-3 and TRBJ2-5; TRBD2 aligns across 7 bases. This CDR3 spans 14 amino acids. The germline gives CDR1 SGHNT, CDR2 YENEEA. V lost 3 bases and J lost 7; bases outside the gene matches: 8. The CDR3 is CASSLVGSSGTQYF. DNA of the CDR3: TGTGCCAGCAGCTTGGTGGGGTCTAGCGGGACCCAGTACTTC. Full variable domain (missing parts from reference TRBV11-3 and TRBJ2-5): EAGVVQSPRYKIIEKKQPVAFWCNPISGHNTLYWYLQNLGQGPELLIRYENEEAVDDSQLPKDRFSAERLKGVDSTLKIQPAELGDSAVYLCASSLVGSSGTQYFGPGTRLLVL.

V gene TRBV4-3 combines with J gene TRBJ1-4; 12 positions match TRBD1. Germline CDR1 LGHNA, CDR2 YSLEER. The V segment lost 0 bases and the J segment 8 bases; nucleotides outside the gene matches: 4. This CDR3 contains 16 residues. The CDR3 protein is CASSQEGTGGGEKLFF. The DNA of the CDR3 is TGCGCCAGCAGCCAAGAAGGGACAGGGGGCGGGGAAAAACTGTTTTTT.

The V and J genes are TRBV11-2 and TRBJ1-1, with unresolved D. Germline CDR1 reads SGHAT; CDR2 reads FQNNGV. This CDR3 is built from 13 residues. V was trimmed by 8 bases and J by 1 base, leaving 11 bases between them. CDR3 DNA: TGTGCCAGCTCCGTACAGCAGAACACTGAAGCTTTCTTT. It codes for CASSVQQNTEAFF.

The chain recombines TRBV30 with TRBJ1-1; D may be TRBD1 (6 bases). Trimming shortened V by 4 bases and J by 2 bases, and 14 bases separated the two germline ends. The CDR3 contains 14 residues. Germline-derived CDR1 and CDR2 are GTSNPN and SVGIG (reference sequence). CDR3 bases: TGTGCCTGGACCCTCGAACAGGGCAACACTGAAGCTTTCTTT. Amino acids: CAWTLEQGNTEAFF.